These 16 T cell receptor beta chains share one sample of origin, sequenced in a study of blood T cell repertoires in COVID-19. Only in-frame clones appear in the TCRdb table, and some are missing; sequencing was by immunoSEQ multiplex PCR. Of roughly 90,000 clones in the sample, approximately 80% are singletons; the top ten hold around 2.1%. Sequencing was done on a sample of peripheral blood. The receptors stem from a woman aged 70-85 years with acute or convalescent COVID-19.

J is TRBJ2-5 and V is TRBV10-2; 11 bases fit TRBD2. V lost 9 bases and J lost 9; bases outside the gene matches: 12. Germline V gene lookup returns CDR1 WSHSY and CDR2 SAAADI. The CDR3 has 14 amino acids. The CDR3 bases are TGCGCCAGTTCTAGCGGGGGGCCTTCCGGGGCCCAGTACTTC. This gives the protein CASSSGGPSGAQYF.

The chain carries TRBV20-1 and TRBJ2-7; TRBD1 agrees at 8 bases. Germline V CDR1 and CDR2: DFQATT, SNEGSKA (reference sequence). V was clipped by 3 bases and J by 3 bases; unmatched bases: 7. This CDR3 is 14 amino acids long. The CDR3 DNA reads as TGCAGTGCTAGTTACGGACAGGGTATCTACGAGCAGTACTTC. It translates to CSASYGQGIYEQYF.

The chain employs TRBV5-4 and TRBJ2-5; 10 bases align to TRBD2. The CDR3 is 14 amino acids. Per the germline V gene, CDR1 is SGHNT and CDR2 is YYREEE (reference sequence). With V trimmed by 5 bases and J by 5 bases, 6 bases remained unmatched. The CDR3 reads CASRERGGLETQYF. The CDR3 region has the DNA TGTGCCAGCAGGGAGCGGGGGGGCCTCGAGACCCAGTACTTC.

This chain connects TRBV18 to TRBJ2-2, with D perhaps matching TRBD2 (5 bases). This CDR3 contains 14 residues. The germline V and J ends were trimmed by 3 bases and 3 bases, with 8 bases remaining between them. The germline gives CDR1 KGHSH, CDR2 LQKENI. In nucleotides, the CDR3 is TGTGCCAGCTCACCTATCGGGGACACCGGGGAGCTGTTTTTT. It specifies CASSPIGDTGELFF.

This sequence joins TRBV6-5 and TRBJ1-6; D remains ambiguous. Trimming pared 6 bases from V and 3 bases from J, leaving 3 bases between. This CDR3 comprises 12 residues. Germline CDR1 MNHEY, CDR2 SVGAGI. Here the CDR3 DNA reads TGTGCCAGCAGGAGCTATAATTCACCCCTCCACTTT. Protein product: CASRSYNSPLHF.

This clone appeared a single time. The chain links TRBV7-6 to TRBJ1-1, with D unclear. Trimming pared 5 bases from V and 3 bases from J, leaving 16 bases between. The germline V gene has CDR1 SGHVS and CDR2 FNYEAQ. The CDR3 extends over 15 amino acids. The CDR3 sequence is CASSPGIREDTEAFF. In DNA form, the CDR3 reads TGTGCCAGCAGCCCCGGGATCCGGGAGGACACTGAAGCTTTCTTT. Based on the CDR3 plus reference TRBV7-6 and TRBJ1-1, the full variable domain is GAGVSQSPRYKVTKRGQDVALRCDPISGHVSLYWYRQALGQGPEFLTYFNYEAQQDKSGLPNDRFSAERPEGSISTLTIQRTEQRDSAMYRCASSPGIREDTEAFFGQGTRLTVV.

This chain joins TRBV7-8 and TRBJ2-1; D not resolved. CDR1 SGHVS and CDR2 FQNEAQ come from the germline V gene. Trimming pared 4 bases from V and 2 bases from J, leaving 15 bases between. This CDR3 spans 16 amino acids. The CDR3 sequence is CASSSYRSRAYNEQFF. DNA of the CDR3: TGTGCCAGCAGCTCCTACCGGAGCAGAGCCTACAATGAGCAGTTCTTC.

Here the CDR3 reads CASRMLDSTEAFF. CDR3 sequence (DNA): TGTGCCAGCAGAATGCTTGACAGCACTGAAGCTTTCTTT. The genes are TRBV2 and TRBJ1-1; tentative D call: TRBD1 (5 bases). CDR3 length: 13 residues. V lost 6 bases to trimming and J lost 4 bases, with 12 bases between them. Germline CDR1 and CDR2: SNHLY and FYNNEI.

The chain combines TRBV27 with TRBJ2-1; 7 bases fit TRBD2. The V and J ends lost 5 bases and 3 bases, in that order; junction bases with no gene match: 10. The germline CDR1 and CDR2 sequences are MNHEY and SMNVEV (reference sequence). This CDR3 comprises 16 residues. The CDR3 is CASSPELARHYNEQFF. CDR3 in DNA: TGTGCCAGCAGTCCTGAACTAGCGCGCCACTACAATGAGCAGTTCTTC.

The chain links TRBV12-3 or TRBV12-4 to TRBJ1-5; tentatively, D is TRBD1 (5 bases). Trimming removed 5 bases at V and 7 bases at J, with 12 bases between. The CDR3 covers 13 residues. The CDR3 DNA is TGTGCCAGCAGTCCTACAGGTTGGCAGCCCCAGCATTTT. Amino acids: CASSPTGWQPQHF.

The rearrangement joins TRBV19 to TRBJ1-2, with a weak D call TRBD1 (6 bases). Per the germline V gene, CDR1 is LNHDA and CDR2 is SQIVND (reference sequence). CDR3 size: 14 residues. V lost 4 bases to trimming and J lost 8 bases, with 17 bases between them. The CDR3 sequence: CASSTGTSAAGYTF. In DNA form, the CDR3 reads TGTGCCAGTAGTACAGGGACATCCGCCGCCGGCTACACCTTC.

The CDR3 here is CASSLGQGARNEQFF. CDR3 in DNA: TGCGCCAGCAGCTTGGGGCAGGGGGCGCGCAATGAGCAGTTCTTC. The rearrangement joins TRBV5-1 to TRBJ2-1; TRBD1 matches 8 bases. Trimming cost V 0 bases and J 6 bases; bases outside gene matches: 5. Germline CDR1 SGHRS, CDR2 YFSETQ. The CDR3 runs 15 residues. The full variable domain, its missing parts supplied by reference TRBV5-1 and TRBJ2-1, is KAGVTQTPRYLIKTRGQQVTLSCSPISGHRSVSWYQQTPGQGLQFLFEYFSETQRNKGNFPGRFSGRQFSNSRSEMNVSTLELGDSALYLCASSLGQGARNEQFFGPGTRLTVL.

This chain joins TRBV28 and TRBJ1-5; D gene ambiguous. Trimming left V 2 bases short and J 6 bases short, with 14 bases between. The germline V gene encodes CDR1 MDHEN and CDR2 SYDVKM. The CDR3 consists of 15 residues. The CDR3 loop reads CASSLDPLQVQPQHF. Here the CDR3 DNA reads TGTGCCAGCAGTTTAGATCCGTTGCAGGTTCAGCCCCAGCATTTT.

The rearrangement uses TRBV18 and TRBJ2-7; D perhaps matches TRBD1 (5 bases). The CDR3 runs 14 residues. V gave up 2 bases and J gave up 0 bases, with 8 bases separating them. CDR1 is KGHSH and CDR2 is LQKENI in the germline V gene. The chain's CDR3 is CASSPGASSYEQYF. CDR3 bases: TGTGCCAGCTCACCAGGGGCGAGCTCCTACGAGCAGTACTTC.

The rearrangement joins TRBV19 to TRBJ2-1; D unclear. V shed 2 bases and J shed 3 bases, with 17 bases lying between them. Germline V gives CDR1 LNHDA, CDR2 SQIVND (reference sequence). This CDR3 has 17 residues. This CDR3 reads CASSIKNNLIVYNEQFF. DNA for the CDR3: TGTGCCAGTAGTATAAAGAACAACCTCATCGTCTACAATGAGCAGTTCTTC.

Ten or more counts support this clone. The chain is built from TRBV5-1 and TRBJ1-1; D is possibly TRBD1 (6 bases). This CDR3 is built from 14 residues. Germline V CDR1 and CDR2: SGHRS, YFSETQ. Trimming stripped 1 base from V and 1 base from J, with 8 bases between. CDR3 in amino acids: CASSLNRANTEAFF. DNA for the CDR3: TGCGCCAGCAGCTTGAACAGGGCGAACACTGAAGCTTTCTTT.